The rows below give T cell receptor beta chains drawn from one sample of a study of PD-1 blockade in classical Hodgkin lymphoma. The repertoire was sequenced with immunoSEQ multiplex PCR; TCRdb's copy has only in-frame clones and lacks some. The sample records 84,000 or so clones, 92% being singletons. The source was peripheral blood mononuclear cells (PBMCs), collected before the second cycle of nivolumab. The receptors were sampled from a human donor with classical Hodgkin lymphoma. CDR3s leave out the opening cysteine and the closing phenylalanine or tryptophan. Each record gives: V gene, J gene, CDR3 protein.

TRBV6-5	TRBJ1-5	ASSLRTGGNQPQH
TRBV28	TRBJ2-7	ASRPNGQGSYEQY
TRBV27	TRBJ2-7	ASRSRQGAEQY
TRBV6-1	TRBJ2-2	ASSPTQGGAGELF
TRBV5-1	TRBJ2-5	ASRLQAGQETQY
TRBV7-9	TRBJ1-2	ASSPSRGSAYGYT
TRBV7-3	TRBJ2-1	ASSLTLAGALGDEQF
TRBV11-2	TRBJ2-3	ASSLGGLSVEGADTQY
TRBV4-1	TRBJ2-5	ASSQSPQETQY
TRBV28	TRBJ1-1	ASTTPGSGRKAF
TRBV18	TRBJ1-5	ASSPPGVPNQPQH
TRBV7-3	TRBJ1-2	ASSVTGGAGYGYT
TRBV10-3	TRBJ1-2	AISESREGRGSGYT
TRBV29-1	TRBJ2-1	SAGLARNEQF
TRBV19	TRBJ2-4	ASSIDSSGSMAKNIQY
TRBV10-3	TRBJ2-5	AISESTKTGPPRGETQY
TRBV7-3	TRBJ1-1	ASSLTGEITEAF
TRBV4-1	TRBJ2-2	ASSPRASGSTGELF
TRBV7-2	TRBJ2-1	ASSYKFNEQF
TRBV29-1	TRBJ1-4	SVRQWLNEKLF
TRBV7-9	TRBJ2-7	ASMGAEQY
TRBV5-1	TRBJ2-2	ASSLLSRSSGGELF
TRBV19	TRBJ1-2	ASSIAGSGGYT
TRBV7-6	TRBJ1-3	ASSLGTWTLRSGNTIY
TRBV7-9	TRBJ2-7	ASSLGLAGGGSYEQY
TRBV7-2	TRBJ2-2	ASSLESGGPGELF
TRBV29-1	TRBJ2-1	SVVGRRNEQF
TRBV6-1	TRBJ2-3	ASPLWGSEGDTQY
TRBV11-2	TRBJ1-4	ASTLGQSNEKLF
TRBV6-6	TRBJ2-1	ATLAGDLF
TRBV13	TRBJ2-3	ASSRRGSTDTQY
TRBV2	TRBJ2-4	ASVGGADIQY
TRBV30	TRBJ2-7	AWRGDPDRVFSYEQY
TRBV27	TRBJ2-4	ASRGVAKNIQY
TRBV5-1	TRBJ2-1	ASSLKTSGNDEQF
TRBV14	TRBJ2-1	ASSQDGSGAYNEQF
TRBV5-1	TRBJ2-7	ASSPTGTGGDEQY
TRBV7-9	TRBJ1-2	ASSQRQGWVGYT
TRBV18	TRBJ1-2	ASSLGQGPGGYT
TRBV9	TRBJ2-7	ASSVERFPYEQY
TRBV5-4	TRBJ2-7	ASSTRLAGAYEQY
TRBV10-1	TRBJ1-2	ASSEGTGNKDGYT
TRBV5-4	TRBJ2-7	ASSLVGGHNEQY
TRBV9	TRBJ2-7	ASSVGAKSYEQY
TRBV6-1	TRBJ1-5	ASSEAAGRDQPQH
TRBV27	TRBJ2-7	ASSATPTPYEQY
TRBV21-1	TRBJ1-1	ASSLKCGGNGTEAF
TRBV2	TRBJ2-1	ASSEEESSYNEQF
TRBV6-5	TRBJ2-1	ASSRNNEQF
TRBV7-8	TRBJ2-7	ASSFPDDSYQTYEQY
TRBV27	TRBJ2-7	ASSLSGQMYEQY
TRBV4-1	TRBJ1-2	ASSHPRDRVAGYT
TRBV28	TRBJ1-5	ASSPEVQPQH
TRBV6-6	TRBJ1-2	ASSNEPRIYGYT
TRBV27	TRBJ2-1	ASSRFPPSTIYNEQF
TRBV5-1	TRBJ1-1	ASSSGQGNTEAF
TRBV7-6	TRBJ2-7	ASSGLAGYEQY
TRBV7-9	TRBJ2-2	ASSLAAGGPRTGELF
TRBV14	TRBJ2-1	ASSQTRGLTYNEQF